These 13 T cell receptor beta chains came from one sample sequenced in a study of cytomegalovirus exposure and HLA in healthy donors. Primers: 60 Vbeta forward and 13 Jbeta reverse. Method: immunoSEQ multiplex PCR; TCRdb's copy keeps in-frame clones and lacks some. Here the sample spans 100,000 to 150,000 clones, 76% being singletons. Sequencing was carried out using PBMCs. The receptors originated from a man in his fifties or sixties in good health and CMV-seronegative.

The chain joins TRBV7-2 to TRBJ2-3; 8 bases match TRBD2. V lost 3 bases and J lost 3; bases outside the gene matches: 2. Germline V gene lookup returns CDR1 SGHTA and CDR2 FQGNSA. CDR3 length equals 14 residues. The CDR3 nucleotides are TGTGCCAGCAGCTTCGGGAGGGGTACAGATACGCAGTATTTT. Its protein is CASSFGRGTDTQYF.

The V call is TRBV6-1, the J call TRBJ2-5; TRBD2 is a possible D gene (6 bases). This CDR3 is built from 14 residues. CDR1 MNHNS and CDR2 SASEGT come from the germline V gene. V lost 5 bases to trimming and J lost 0 bases, with 10 bases between them. The CDR3, as DNA: TGTGCCAGCAGTCCTGGACTACACCAAGAGACCCAGTACTTC. Amino acid sequence: CASSPGLHQETQYF.

The chain has TRBV6-5 and TRBJ2-1; possibly TRBD1 for D (5 bases). This CDR3 spans 11 amino acids. Germline CDR1 reads MNHEY; CDR2 reads SVGAGI. Trimming removed 5 bases at V and 13 bases at J, with 12 bases between. The CDR3 protein is CASSDRGQQFF. Written as DNA, the CDR3 is TGTGCCAGCAGTGACCGAGGACAACAGTTCTTC.

This clone occurred a few times. This chain uses TRBV5-1 with TRBJ1-1; D is perhaps TRBD1 (5 bases). Trimming removed 0 bases from V and 5 bases from J, with 11 bases in between. This CDR3 contains 14 residues. Germline lookup yields CDR1 SGHRS and CDR2 YFSETQ. CDR3 DNA: TGCGCCAGCAGCTTGGATGGGGGAGGGACTGAAGCTTTCTTT. Amino acids: CASSLDGGGTEAFF.

The genes are TRBV19 and TRBJ1-2; D gene uncertain. The V end was cut by 10 bases, the J end by 5 bases, with 23 bases between. This CDR3 is built from 15 residues. In germline, CDR1 is LNHDA, CDR2 SQIVND (reference sequence). CDR3: CATRPRVDKVYGYTF. CDR3 coding DNA: TGTGCCACACGCCCGAGGGTGGATAAAGTGTATGGCTACACCTTC.

The V call is TRBV27, the J call TRBJ1-2, with D possibly being TRBD1 (5 bases). The germline V gene has CDR1 MNHEY and CDR2 SMNVEV (reference sequence). The V end was cut by 0 bases, the J end by 4 bases, with 12 bases between. This CDR3 contains 15 residues. The CDR3 is CASSLSIRGGYGYTF. As DNA, the CDR3 is TGTGCCAGCAGTTTATCCATACGGGGGGGCTATGGCTACACCTTC.

The CDR3 protein is CASTKGQGPYNSPLHF. Here the CDR3 DNA reads TGTGCCAGCACCAAGGGACAGGGTCCTTATAATTCACCCCTCCACTTT. The V gene is TRBV6-6, the J gene TRBJ1-6; 9 bases fit TRBD1. Trimming took 7 bases from V and 4 from J; bases not matched to a gene: 8. The CDR3 extends over 16 amino acids. Germline assignment: CDR1 MNHNY and CDR2 SVGAGI (reference sequence).

This clone came up once. The gene calls are TRBV5-1 and TRBJ1-2; 8 nucleotides match TRBD1. Trimming took 4 bases from V and 0 from J; bases not matched to a gene: 8. The CDR3 runs 16 residues. The V gene's germline CDR1 is SGHRS and CDR2 YFSETQ. The DNA for the CDR3 is TGCGCCAGCAGCCTCCCGGACAGGGCTGCTAACTATGGCTACACCTTC. Amino acids: CASSLPDRAANYGYTF. The full variable domain, in which reference TRBV5-1 and TRBJ1-2 provide the parts outside the CDR3, is KAGVTQTPRYLIKTRGQQVTLSCSPISGHRSVSWYQQTPGQGLQFLFEYFSETQRNKGNFPGRFSGRQFSNSRSEMNVSTLELGDSALYLCASSLPDRAANYGYTFGSGTRLTVV.

This chain links TRBV7-9 with TRBJ1-6, with TRBD1 as a possible D gene (6 bases). Trimming cost V 7 bases and J 7 bases, with 14 bases left between them. Per germline, CDR1 SEHNR and CDR2 FQNEAQ (reference sequence). This CDR3 has 14 amino acids. The CDR3 loop reads CASTYEGGNSPLHF. CDR3 DNA: TGTGCCAGCACCTACGAGGGGGGGAATTCACCCCTCCACTTT.

V is TRBV7-8 and J is TRBJ1-3; 7 nucleotides agree with TRBD1. After removal of 5 bases from V and 3 bases from J, the junction contained 13 bases not matched to a gene. From germline, CDR1 is SGHVS and CDR2 FQNEAQ. This CDR3 contains 17 residues. CDR3 region: CASSRSSTGVDGNTIYF. In nucleotides, the CDR3 is TGTGCCAGCAGCCGTAGCTCAACAGGGGTTGATGGAAACACCATATATTTT.

The J gene is TRBJ2-3, the V gene TRBV29-1; 8 positions match TRBD1. Germline V gene data show CDR1 as SQVTM and CDR2 as ANQGSEA. The CDR3 contains 11 residues. V lost 6 bases and J lost 9; bases outside the gene matches: 5. Written as DNA, the CDR3 is TGCAGCGTCCAAACAGGGGGAACGCAGTATTTT. Protein product: CSVQTGGTQYF.

This clone was seen once. V gene TRBV6-5 combines with J gene TRBJ2-7; weak D call: TRBD1 (6 bases). CDR1 MNHEY and CDR2 SVGAGI come from the germline V gene. Trimming pared 7 bases from V and 2 bases from J, leaving 15 bases between. This CDR3 comprises 14 residues. CDR3 nucleotides: TGTGCCAGCACCAAGGACAGACCGCCCTACGAGCAGTACTTC. It translates to CASTKDRPPYEQYF.

About this clone itself: At one end the junction does not follow the germline gene, possibly because of a read error. The chain is built from TRBV7-9 and TRBJ1-2; TRBD1 agrees at 8 bases. CDR1 is SEHNR and CDR2 is FQNEAQ in the germline V gene (reference sequence). The CDR3 covers 15 residues. CDR3 DNA sequence: TGTTCCAGCAGCCCGTACCCACAGGGGGACTATGGCTACACCTTC. Its translation is CSSSPYPQGDYGYTF.